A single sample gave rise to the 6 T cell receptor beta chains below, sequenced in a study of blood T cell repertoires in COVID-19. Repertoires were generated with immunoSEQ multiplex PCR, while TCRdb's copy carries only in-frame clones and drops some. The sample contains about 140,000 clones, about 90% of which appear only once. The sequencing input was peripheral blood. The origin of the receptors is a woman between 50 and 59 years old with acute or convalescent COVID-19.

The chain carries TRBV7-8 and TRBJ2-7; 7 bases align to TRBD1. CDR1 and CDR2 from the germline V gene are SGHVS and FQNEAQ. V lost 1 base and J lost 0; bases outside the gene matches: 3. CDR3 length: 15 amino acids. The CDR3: CASSLVTGSSYEQYF. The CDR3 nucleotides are TGTGCCAGCAGCTTAGTGACAGGGAGCTCCTACGAGCAGTACTTC.

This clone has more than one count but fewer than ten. Here the CDR3 reads CASTSWGLDQETQYF. The CDR3 DNA reads TGTGCCAGCACCTCCTGGGGACTAGACCAAGAGACCCAGTACTTC. The chain employs TRBV6-5 and TRBJ2-5; TRBD2 matches at 8 bases. V lost 7 bases and J lost 0; bases outside the gene matches: 7. CDR1 and CDR2 from the germline V gene are MNHEY and SVGAGI. CDR3 size: 15 residues.

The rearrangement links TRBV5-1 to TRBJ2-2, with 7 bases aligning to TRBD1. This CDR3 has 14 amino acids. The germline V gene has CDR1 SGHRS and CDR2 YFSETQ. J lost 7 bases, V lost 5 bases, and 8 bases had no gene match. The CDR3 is CASSPDRAGGELFF. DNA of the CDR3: TGCGCCAGCAGTCCCGACAGGGCAGGCGGGGAGCTGTTTTTT.

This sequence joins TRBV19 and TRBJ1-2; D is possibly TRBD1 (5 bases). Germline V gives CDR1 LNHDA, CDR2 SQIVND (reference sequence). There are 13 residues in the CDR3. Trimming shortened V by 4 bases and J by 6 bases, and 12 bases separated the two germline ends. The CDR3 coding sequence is TGTGCCAGTAGTAATACAGGATGGGATGGCTACACCTTC. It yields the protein CASSNTGWDGYTF. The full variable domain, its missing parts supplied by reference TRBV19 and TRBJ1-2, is DGGITQSPKYLFRKEGQNVTLSCEQNLNHDAMYWYRQDPGQGLRLIYYSQIVNDFQKGDIAEGYSVSREKKESFPLTVTSAQKNPTAFYLCASSNTGWDGYTFGSGTRLTVV.

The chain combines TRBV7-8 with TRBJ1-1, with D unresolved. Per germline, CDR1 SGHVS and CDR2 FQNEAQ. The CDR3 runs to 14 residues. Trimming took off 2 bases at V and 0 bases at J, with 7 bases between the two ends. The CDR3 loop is CASSLNTLNTEAFF. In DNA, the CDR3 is TGTGCCAGCAGCTTAAATACACTGAACACTGAAGCTTTCTTT.

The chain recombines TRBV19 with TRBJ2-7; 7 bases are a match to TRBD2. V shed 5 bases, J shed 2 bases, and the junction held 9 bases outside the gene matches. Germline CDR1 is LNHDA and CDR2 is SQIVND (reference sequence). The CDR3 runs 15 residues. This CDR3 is CASSPRGGVPYEQYF. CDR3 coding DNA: TGTGCCAGTAGTCCCCGTGGGGGGGTGCCCTACGAGCAGTACTTC.